This is a list of T cell receptor beta chains from one sample in a study of cytomegalovirus exposure and HLA in healthy donors. Clones were sequenced by immunoSEQ multiplex PCR, and TCRdb holds only the in-frame ones, with some missing. The sample yields fewer than 200,000 clones, 80% to 90% seen once. Sample: PBMCs. These receptors were collected from a woman aged 25-40 years in good health and CMV-seropositive. Both conserved end residues are trimmed from each CDR3. D genes are given only for firm matches. Clone size is not always given. Where it is, it says once, few, many or a class for expanded clones.

D	V	size	J	CDR3
TRBD1	TRBV28	NA	TRBJ1-5	ASRAGQVSYYQPQH
NA	TRBV29-1	few	TRBJ1-4	SVEDLGADNEKLF
NA	TRBV11-2	NA	TRBJ2-1	ASSLDWGHMEQF
NA	TRBV5-1	NA	TRBJ1-1	ASSLGQLGFEAF
NA	TRBV4-1	NA	NA	ASSQDPMRGLNYEQY
TRBD1	TRBV5-4	NA	TRBJ2-3	ASSVWTGGAADTQY
NA	TRBV5-6	NA	TRBJ1-4	ASSLVGWGARDEKLF
NA	TRBV5-1	NA	TRBJ2-5	ASSFMASKETQY
TRBD1	TRBV6-4	few	TRBJ1-2	ASSTNTGADGYT
TRBD2	TRBV5-1	NA	TRBJ2-5	ASSVGLAGAQRETQY
NA	TRBV6-1	NA	TRBJ2-7	ASSDTLPGDSDYEQY
NA	TRBV7-9	NA	NA	ASSWGDEQY
NA	TRBV6-5	NA	TRBJ1-3	ASSYSRAENTIY
TRBD1	TRBV19	once	TRBJ1-5	ASSSGGGWVWPQH
NA	TRBV7-6	NA	TRBJ2-4	ASSLDYRNIQY
TRBD2	TRBV30	NA	TRBJ2-3	AWSVSLAGGADTQY
NA	TRBV9	once	TRBJ2-3	ASNRDESTDTQY
NA	TRBV19	NA	TRBJ1-1	ASAVGRNTEAF
TRBD2	TRBV4-3	NA	TRBJ2-1	ASSQYHPSGEDYNGQF
NA	TRBV9	NA	TRBJ1-1	ASSVPGAADEAF
NA	TRBV9	NA	TRBJ1-2	ASSPSPGANYGYT
TRBD2	TRBV15	NA	TRBJ2-4	ATSRVRGLAGGEGVQY
TRBD1	TRBV7-2	NA	TRBJ1-5	ASSFLGQGVQPQH
TRBD1	TRBV27	NA	TRBJ1-2	ASSGGERGRIYGYT
NA	TRBV19	NA	TRBJ1-5	ASSTLISGNQPQH
NA	TRBV6-5	NA	TRBJ1-3	ASRGPPNTIY
NA	TRBV4-2	NA	TRBJ1-6	ASSQRGSYNSPLH
NA	TRBV5-6	NA	TRBJ1-1	ASSLRFQGGNTEAF
NA	TRBV19	NA	TRBJ2-2	ASSKRGQANTGELF
TRBD1	TRBV7-8	NA	TRBJ2-6	ASSPQQGAGANVLT
TRBD2	TRBV4-3	NA	TRBJ2-3	ASSLGLAGGFTDTQY
NA	TRBV19	NA	TRBJ2-2	ASSIPGYTGELF
TRBD1	TRBV9	NA	TRBJ2-1	ASSVDGDRYNEQF
TRBD1	TRBV5-5	once	TRBJ1-4	ASSLQGAANEKLF
TRBD1	TRBV27	NA	TRBJ1-1	ASSLGPGTVNTEAF
NA	TRBV7-8	NA	TRBJ1-5	ASSLASNQPQH
NA	TRBV7-9	NA	TRBJ2-7	ASSPPVAVRYEQY
TRBD1	TRBV19	NA	TRBJ2-7	ASSIRGQGNYEQY
TRBD1	TRBV5-5	NA	TRBJ2-7	ASSLTFPGQGAPEQY
TRBD2	TRBV7-9	NA	TRBJ2-1	ASSTRKRGGYYNEQF
NA	TRBV2	NA	TRBJ2-1	ASSGAGDLNEQF
TRBD1	TRBV28	NA	TRBJ2-5	ASSPQTGEETQY
NA	TRBV19	NA	TRBJ1-1	ASKEALNTEAF
NA	TRBV11-2	NA	TRBJ1-2	ASSLIRRARSPNYGYT